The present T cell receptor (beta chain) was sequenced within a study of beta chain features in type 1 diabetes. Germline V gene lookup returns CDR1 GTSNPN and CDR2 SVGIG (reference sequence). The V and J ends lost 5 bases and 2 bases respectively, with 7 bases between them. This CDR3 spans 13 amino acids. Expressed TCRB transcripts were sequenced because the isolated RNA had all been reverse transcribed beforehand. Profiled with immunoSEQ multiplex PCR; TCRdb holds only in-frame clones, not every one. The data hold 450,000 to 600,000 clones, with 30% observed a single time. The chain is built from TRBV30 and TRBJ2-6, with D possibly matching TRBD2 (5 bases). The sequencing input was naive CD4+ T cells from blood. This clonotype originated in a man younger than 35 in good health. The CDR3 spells CAWWRAGANVLTF. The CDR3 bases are TGTGCCTGGTGGCGGGCTGGGGCCAACGTCCTGACTTTC.